This is a list of T cell receptor beta chains from one sample in a study of cytomegalovirus exposure and HLA in healthy donors. The protocol was immunoSEQ multiplex PCR, while the TCRdb copy is restricted to in-frame clones and leaves out a portion. The sample has 150,000 to 200,000 clones, 80% to 90% seen once. Source material: PBMCs. Receptor source: a man aged 50 to 59 in good health and CMV-seropositive. CDR3s include the opening cysteine and the closing phenylalanine or tryptophan. Each record gives: D gene, V gene, clone size, J gene, CDR3 DNA, CDR3 protein. D genes are given only for firm matches. Clone size is not always given. Where it is, it says once, few, many or a class for expanded clones.

NA	TRBV18	NA	TRBJ2-1	TGTGCCAGCTCACCCCAACTGAACAATGAGCAGTTCTTC	CASSPQLNNEQFF
NA	TRBV6-5	NA	TRBJ1-3	TGTGCCAGCAGCCGAGATAGGGGCAACGGAAACACCATATATTTT	CASSRDRGNGNTIYF
NA	TRBV7-9	NA	TRBJ1-2	TGTGCCAGCAGCTTAGAAGGAGCCTATGGCTACACCTTC	CASSLEGAYGYTF
NA	TRBV7-9	NA	TRBJ1-1	TGTGCCAGCAGCTCCGGGTGGACTGAAGCTTTCTTT	CASSSGWTEAFF
NA	TRBV19	NA	TRBJ1-5	TGTGCCAGTAGCACTCCTCTATCGGACAAGACCGAGCCCCAGCATTTT	CASSTPLSDKTEPQHF
NA	TRBV7-6	NA	TRBJ2-1	TGTGCCAGCAGCTCGGGAGGGGGCCTGAGCTCCTACAATGAGCAGTTCTTC	CASSSGGGLSSYNEQFF
NA	TRBV9	few	TRBJ2-3	TGTGCCAGCAGCGTGTCCCTCCGGGGAGATACGCAGTATTTT	CASSVSLRGDTQYF
NA	TRBV5-8	few	TRBJ1-4	TGTGCCAGCAGCTTCCCACAGGCTGGAGAAAAACTGTTTTTT	CASSFPQAGEKLFF
NA	TRBV18	once	TRBJ2-1	TGTGCCAGCTCACCTGTGGGGAGCTCCTACAATGAGCAGTTCTTC	CASSPVGSSYNEQFF
NA	TRBV5-1	NA	TRBJ2-6	TGCGCCAGCAGCTCCTCCGGGACTTCGGGCTCTGGGGCCAACGTCCTGACTTTC	CASSSSGTSGSGANVLTF
TRBD2	TRBV19	NA	TRBJ2-2	TGTGCCAGTAGTATCATCAGCGGGGGACCGAACACCGGGGAGCTGTTTTTT	CASSIISGGPNTGELFF
TRBD2	TRBV2	few	TRBJ2-5	TGTGCCAGCAGACCCGGACTAGCGTCTAAATTGGGGGAGACCCAGTACTTC	CASRPGLASKLGETQYF
NA	TRBV9	few	TRBJ2-7	TGTGCCAGCAGCGTAGGGGGGGGCCACGAGCAGTACTTC	CASSVGGGHEQYF
NA	TRBV6-5	NA	TRBJ1-2	TGTGCCAGCAGTTACCTAGGGACGGGGGATGGCTACACCTTC	CASSYLGTGDGYTF
TRBD2	TRBV14	NA	TRBJ2-1	TGTGCCAGCAGCCAAGGGCTTAGCGGGCCTCCGAGCTCCTACAATGAGCAGTTCTTC	CASSQGLSGPPSSYNEQFF
TRBD1	TRBV2	NA	TRBJ1-2	TGTGCCAGCAGTCCCCGGGACAGGGGCGGCGGCTACACCTTC	CASSPRDRGGGYTF
NA	TRBV6-5	once	TRBJ2-7	TGTGCCAGCACGGGAACATTGGACTACGAGCAGTACTTC	CASTGTLDYEQYF
NA	TRBV6-5	NA	TRBJ1-3	TGTGCCAGCAGTGCAGGGGCATCGGGAAACACCATATATTTT	CASSAGASGNTIYF
NA	TRBV5-1	NA	TRBJ2-1	TGCGCCAGCAGCGCTGGGACACTACAAAGCTCCTACAATGAGCAGTTCTTC	CASSAGTLQSSYNEQFF
NA	TRBV19	few	TRBJ1-1	TGTGCCAGTAGTCTAGACTTCGGCACTGAAGCTTTCTTT	CASSLDFGTEAFF
TRBD1	TRBV4-1	once	TRBJ1-5	TGCGCCAGCAGCCAAGAGGGGGCAGGGGGTAATCAGCCCCAGCATTTT	CASSQEGAGGNQPQHF
TRBD1	TRBV6-5	NA	TRBJ1-1	TGTGCCAGTTCGACAGGGGGTAACACTGAAGCTTTCTTT	CASSTGGNTEAFF
NA	TRBV19	few	TRBJ1-1	TGTGCCAGCCAACTCGTCGACAGCACGGGGGCTGAAGCTTTCTTT	CASQLVDSTGAEAFF
TRBD1	TRBV29-1	NA	TRBJ1-2	TGCAGCGTTGAAGGATTATCCGACAGGGGCGATTATGGCTACACCTTC	CSVEGLSDRGDYGYTF
NA	TRBV13	NA	TRBJ2-7	TGTGCCAGCAGCCCAGACTCGAGAGGCTACGAGCAGTACTTC	CASSPDSRGYEQYF
NA	TRBV2	few	TRBJ2-1	TGTGCCAGCAGTGAAGCGGTCGAGGGTGGGCAGTTCTTC	CASSEAVEGGQFF
NA	TRBV19	NA	TRBJ1-5	TGTGCCAGTTGCCCAAACCTGGCAGTCAAGCCCCAGCATTTT	CASCPNLAVKPQHF
NA	TRBV6-6	NA	TRBJ1-6	TGTGCCAGCAGTGTTCAGGATCATTCACCCCTCCACTTT	CASSVQDHSPLHF
TRBD1	TRBV2	NA	TRBJ1-2	TGTGCCAGCAGAGTTTCAGGGGGCTGGAACTATGGCTACACCTTC	CASRVSGGWNYGYTF
NA	TRBV10-3	NA	TRBJ2-3	TGTGCCATCAGTGACCAGGGAAGATCAATAAGCACAGATACGCAGTATTTT	CAISDQGRSISTDTQYF
NA	TRBV2	NA	TRBJ2-3	TGTGCCAGCAGTGACGGGACTAGCACAGATACGCAGTATTTT	CASSDGTSTDTQYF
TRBD1	TRBV11-3	NA	TRBJ1-4	TGTGCCAGCAGCTCAACACCCCCGGGACAGGAGATTCACACTGAAAAACTGTTTTTT	CASSSTPPGQEIHTEKLFF
NA	TRBV7-3	NA	TRBJ2-1	TGTGCCAGCAGCTCCAGCGGCGGGGTCGATGAGCAGTTCTTC	CASSSSGGVDEQFF